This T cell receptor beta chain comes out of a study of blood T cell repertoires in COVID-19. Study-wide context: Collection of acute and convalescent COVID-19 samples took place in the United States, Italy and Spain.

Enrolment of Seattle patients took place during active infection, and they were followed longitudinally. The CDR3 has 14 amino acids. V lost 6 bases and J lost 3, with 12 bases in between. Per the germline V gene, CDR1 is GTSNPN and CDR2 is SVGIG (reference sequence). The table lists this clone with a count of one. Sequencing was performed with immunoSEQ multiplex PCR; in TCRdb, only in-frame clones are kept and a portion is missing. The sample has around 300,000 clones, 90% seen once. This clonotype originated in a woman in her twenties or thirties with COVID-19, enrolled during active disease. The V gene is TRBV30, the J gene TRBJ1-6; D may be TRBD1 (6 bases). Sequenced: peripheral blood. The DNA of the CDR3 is TGTGCCTGCGGCAGGGGTGACTATAATTCACCCCTCCACTTT. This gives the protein CACGRGDYNSPLHF. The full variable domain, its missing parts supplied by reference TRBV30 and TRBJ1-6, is SQTIHQWPATLVQPVGSPLSLECTVEGTSNPNLYWYRQAAGRGLQLLFYSVGIGQISSEVPQNLSASRPQDRQFILSSKKLLLSDSGFYLCACGRGDYNSPLHFGNGTRLTVT.